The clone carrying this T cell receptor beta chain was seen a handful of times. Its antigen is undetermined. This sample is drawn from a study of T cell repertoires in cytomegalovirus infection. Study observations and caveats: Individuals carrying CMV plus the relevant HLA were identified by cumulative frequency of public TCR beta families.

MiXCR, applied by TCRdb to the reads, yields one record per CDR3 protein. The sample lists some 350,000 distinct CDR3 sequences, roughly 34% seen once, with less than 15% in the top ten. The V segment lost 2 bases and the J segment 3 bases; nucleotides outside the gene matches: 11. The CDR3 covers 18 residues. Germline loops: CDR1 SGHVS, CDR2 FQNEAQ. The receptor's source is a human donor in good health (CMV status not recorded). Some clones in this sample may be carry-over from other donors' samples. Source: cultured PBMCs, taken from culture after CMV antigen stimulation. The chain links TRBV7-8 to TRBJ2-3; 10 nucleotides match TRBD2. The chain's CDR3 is CASSLRKREGDWTDTQYF. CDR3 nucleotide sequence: TGTGCCAGCAGCTTAAGGAAGCGGGAGGGTGATTGGACAGATACGCAGTATTTT.